This TCR beta chain is from a study of blood T cell repertoires in COVID-19. The overall study: Researchers got acute and convalescent COVID-19 samples from the United States, Italy and Spain. The analysed material was cDNA or gDNA that came from T cells, B-cell-depleted T cells, or PBMCs.

Authors' data handling: Reference gene primer amplification gave nucleated cell count estimates. This table comes from immunoSEQ multiplex PCR, and its TCRdb copy is limited to in-frame clones, with some not included. For V, J and clone size, that table is used; D and trimming come from the DNA. The table lists approximately 100,000 clones, approximately 85% of them singletons. The CDR3 has 16 residues. Germline assignment: CDR1 SGHTA and CDR2 FQGTGA. J lost 0 bases, V lost 4 bases, and 3 bases had no gene match. The sequence was collected from a human donor in a cohort sampled during active COVID-19. The sample comprised peripheral blood. The chain couples TRBV7-3 to TRBJ2-1; 10 nucleotides match TRBD2. DNA of the CDR3: TGTGCCAGCAGCTCATCTAGCGGGAGCTCCTACAATGAGCAGTTCTTC. It specifies CASSSSSGSSYNEQFF.